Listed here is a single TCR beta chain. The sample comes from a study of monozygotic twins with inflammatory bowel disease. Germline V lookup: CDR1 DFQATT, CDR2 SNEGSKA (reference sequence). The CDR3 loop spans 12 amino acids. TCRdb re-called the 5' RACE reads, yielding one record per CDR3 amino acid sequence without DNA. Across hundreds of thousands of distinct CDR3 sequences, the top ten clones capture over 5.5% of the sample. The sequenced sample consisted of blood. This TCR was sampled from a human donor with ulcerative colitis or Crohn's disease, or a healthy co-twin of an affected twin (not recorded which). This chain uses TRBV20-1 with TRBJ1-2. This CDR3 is CSARERIYGYTF.